Listed below are T cell receptor beta chains from one sample, sequenced in a study of cytomegalovirus exposure and HLA in healthy donors. Profiled with immunoSEQ multiplex PCR; TCRdb holds only in-frame clones, not every one. The repertoire holds about 73,000 clones, with around 80% as singletons. The sequenced sample consisted of PBMCs. The receptors shown here come from a male donor in good health and CMV-seronegative. The CDR3 runs from the conserved cysteine through the conserved F or W. The D gene is left open where the match is weak. Size values are once, few and many counts, or a class for expanded clones, and some rows have none.

J,D,V,size,CDR3,DNA
TRBJ1-1,-,TRBV30,-,CAWRFTGKSEAFF,TGTGCCTGGAGGTTTACGGGGAAATCAGAAGCTTTCTTT
TRBJ2-3,TRBD2,TRBV18,few,CASSRAGTITDTQYF,TGTGCCAGCTCACGAGCCGGGACTATCACAGATACGCAGTATTTT
TRBJ2-7,TRBD2,TRBV6-1,-,CASSSGLAGVEQYF,TGTGCCAGCAGTTCGGGACTAGCGGGAGTCGAGCAGTACTTC
TRBJ2-7,-,TRBV5-1,-,CASRLKGLLGEQYF,TGCGCCAGCAGGTTGAAGGGACTGTTGGGCGAGCAGTACTTC
TRBJ1-2,TRBD1,TRBV5-4,-,CASSARDRGTYGYTF,TGTGCCAGCAGCGCCCGGGACAGGGGAACCTATGGCTACACCTTC
TRBJ1-5,-,TRBV7-2,-,CASSLDRNQPQHF,TGTGCCAGCAGCTTAGACAGGAATCAGCCCCAGCATTTT
TRBJ1-2,-,TRBV6-5,-,CASSSHPRDYTF,TGTGCCAGCAGTTCCCACCCCAGGGACTACACCTTC
TRBJ1-1,-,TRBV2,few,CASSEFAGWNTEAFF,TGTGCCAGCAGTGAATTTGCAGGATGGAACACTGAAGCTTTCTTT
TRBJ1-6,-,TRBV10-3,-,CAINPTVNSPLHF,TGTGCCATCAACCCGACAGTAAATTCACCCCTCCACTTT
TRBJ1-1,-,TRBV6-6,-,CASSFIQGMNTEAFF,TGTGCCAGCAGTTTTATACAGGGTATGAACACTGAAGCTTTCTTT
TRBJ2-2,-,TRBV27,-,CASSLGSTGELFF,TGTGCCAGCAGTTTAGGGAGTACCGGGGAGCTGTTTTTT
TRBJ1-3,-,TRBV6-1,-,CASSATQRNSGNTIYF,TGTGCCAGCAGTGCTACTCAGAGGAACTCTGGAAACACCATATATTTT
TRBJ2-1,-,TRBV27,-,CASSSHQGSYEQFF,TGTGCCAGCAGTTCCCATCAGGGGTCGTATGAGCAGTTCTTC
TRBJ2-1,-,TRBV19,-,CASSIGLVVTNEQFF,TGTGCCAGTAGTATAGGACTAGTTGTTACCAATGAGCAGTTCTTC
TRBJ2-6,-,TRBV5-1,once,CASSFRGSGANVLTF,TGCGCCAGCTCATTCAGAGGCTCTGGGGCCAACGTCCTGACTTTC
TRBJ2-1,TRBD2,TRBV5-6,few,CASSLASGLAGNEQFF,TGTGCCAGCAGCTTGGCCTCGGGACTAGCGGGCAATGAGCAGTTCTTC
TRBJ2-7,-,TRBV4-2,-,CASNLGTDTYEQYF,TGTGCCAGCAACCTCGGAACTGACACCTACGAGCAGTACTTC
TRBJ1-2,-,TRBV5-1,-,CASSLGGQANYGYTF,TGCGCCAGCAGCTTGGGCGGACAAGCTAACTATGGCTACACCTTC
TRBJ2-3,-,TRBV29-1,once,CSVPRGPSGSTDTQYF,TGCAGCGTCCCCCGCGGTCCGTCGGGTAGCACAGATACGCAGTATTTT
TRBJ2-7,TRBD1,TRBV7-9,-,CASSLGTGNSYEQYF,TGTGCCAGCAGCTTAGGGACAGGTAACTCCTACGAGCAGTACTTC
TRBJ2-5,-,TRBV7-9,once,CASSLGQVQETQYF,TGTGCCAGCAGCTTAGGACAGGTCCAAGAGACCCAGTACTTC
TRBJ2-5,TRBD1,TRBV5-1,few,CASSYDRVETQYF,TGCGCCAGCAGCTACGACAGGGTTGAGACCCAGTACTTC
TRBJ2-7,TRBD2,TRBV10-3,-,CAIGWGGTSGAGEQYF,TGTGCCATCGGGTGGGGAGGGACTAGCGGGGCGGGCGAGCAGTACTTC
TRBJ2-7,-,TRBV7-9,-,CASSSEPGLFEQYF,TGTGCCAGCAGCTCCGAGCCTGGTCTCTTCGAGCAGTACTTC
TRBJ1-2,-,TRBV5-4,-,CASSLVGGDDGYTF,TGTGCCAGCAGCTTGGTGGGAGGAGATGATGGCTACACCTTC
TRBJ1-2,TRBD1,TRBV30,-,CAWSKGQGAYGYTF,TGTGCCTGGAGTAAGGGACAGGGGGCGTATGGCTACACCTTC
TRBJ2-1,-,TRBV4-1,-,CASSQVGGIRYNEQFF,TGCGCCAGCAGCCAAGTCGGCGGGATTCGGTACAATGAGCAGTTCTTC
TRBJ1-2,-,TRBV27,-,CASSTDFRGTGGYTF,TGTGCCAGCAGTACTGACTTCAGAGGAACTGGGGGCTACACCTTC
TRBJ2-1,-,TRBV9,-,CASSHTDEQFF,TGTGCCAGCAGCCACACCGATGAGCAGTTCTTC
TRBJ1-6,-,TRBV6-5,-,CASTPRYNSPLHF,TGTGCCAGCACCCCGCGGTATAATTCACCCCTCCACTTT
TRBJ1-5,TRBD1,TRBV28,-,CASTRRVGTGNQPQHF,TGTGCCAGCACTCGTAGGGTAGGGACAGGCAATCAGCCCCAGCATTTT
TRBJ1-5,-,TRBV7-9,-,CASSLDSQPQHF,TGTGCCAGCAGCTTAGATTCGCAGCCCCAGCATTTT
TRBJ1-2,-,TRBV28,-,CASSHARGGGYGYTF,TGTGCCAGCAGTCACGCAAGGGGCGGCGGCTATGGCTACACCTTC
TRBJ1-2,TRBD1,TRBV27,-,CASSQFGQGGSYGYTF,TGTGCCAGCAGCCAATTCGGACAGGGAGGGAGCTATGGCTACACCTTC
TRBJ1-1,-,TRBV6-1,-,CASIFAGNTEAFF,TGTGCCAGCATATTTGCAGGGAACACTGAAGCTTTCTTT
TRBJ2-3,TRBD2,TRBV14,-,CASSQSSGSHTQYF,TGTGCCAGCAGCCAGTCTAGCGGGAGCCATACGCAGTATTTT
TRBJ2-2,-,TRBV21-1,-,CASSTLRTGGTAGELFF,TGTGCCAGCAGCACACTAAGGACAGGGGGAACAGCCGGGGAGCTGTTTTTT
TRBJ1-5,-,TRBV5-1,-,CASSLGGASDQPQHF,TGCGCCAGCAGCTTGGGCGGGGCGTCCGATCAGCCCCAGCATTTT
TRBJ1-1,TRBD1,TRBV4-2,few,CASSPLDRENTEAFF,TGTGCCAGCAGCCCCCTGGACAGGGAGAACACTGAAGCTTTCTTT
TRBJ1-1,-,TRBV4-1,few,CASSRGQMNTEAFF,TGCGCCAGCAGCCGCGGACAGATGAACACTGAAGCTTTCTTT
TRBJ2-7,TRBD1,TRBV5-5,-,CASSTQGHWAYEQYF,TGTGCCAGCAGCACACAGGGGCATTGGGCCTACGAGCAGTACTTC
TRBJ2-7,-,TRBV14,-,CASSQASSGEQYF,TGTGCCAGCAGCCAAGCCTCGTCGGGGGAGCAGTACTTC
TRBJ2-7,-,TRBV30,few,CAWSAAVEGEQYF,TGTGCCTGGAGCGCCGCGGTGGAGGGGGAGCAGTACTTC
TRBJ2-5,TRBD2,TRBV19,once,CASSTSAGGETQYF,TGTGCCAGTAGTACATCGGCGGGAGGGGAGACCCAGTACTTC
TRBJ2-2,-,TRBV2,-,CASSKQANTGELFF,TGTGCCAGCAGTAAACAGGCGAACACCGGGGAGCTGTTTTTT
TRBJ1-1,-,TRBV12-5,once,CASEDRQDFNTEAFF,TGTGCTAGTGAGGATAGACAGGACTTTAACACTGAAGCTTTCTTT
TRBJ1-3,-,TRBV7-9,-,CASSSLKVRGKAGNTIYF,TGTGCCAGCAGCTCACTAAAAGTCAGGGGAAAAGCTGGAAACACCATATATTTT
TRBJ2-5,-,TRBV2,once,CASKVEETQYF,TGTGCCAGCAAGGTGGAGGAGACCCAGTACTTC
TRBJ2-3,TRBD2,TRBV2,-,CASSGALGGGPHTQYF,TGTGCCAGCAGTGGGGCCCTTGGCGGGGGGCCACATACGCAGTATTTT
TRBJ2-1,-,TRBV2,-,CASRLTGYNEQFF,TGTGCCAGCAGGCTGACAGGATACAATGAGCAGTTCTTC
TRBJ1-2,-,TRBV30,once,CAWSVLPGGGYTF,TGTGCCTGGAGTGTACTCCCCGGGGGTGGCTACACCTTC
TRBJ1-1,TRBD1,TRBV7-9,-,CASSLGTGFTEAFF,TGTGCCAGCAGCTTAGGGACAGGGTTCACTGAAGCTTTCTTT
TRBJ2-5,-,TRBV14,-,CASSQDTQETQYF,TGTGCCAGCAGCCAGGACACCCAAGAGACCCAGTACTTC
TRBJ2-5,TRBD2,TRBV2,-,CASSPGLAGGETQYF,TGTGCCAGCAGCCCGGGACTAGCGGGGGGGGAGACCCAGTACTTC
TRBJ1-2,TRBD1,TRBV5-1,-,CASSPRTGDYGYPF,TGCGCCAGCAGCCCTCGGACAGGCGACTATGGCTACCCCTTC
TRBJ2-7,-,TRBV30,few,CAWSIGDEQYF,TGTGCCTGGAGCATCGGGGACGAGCAGTACTTC
TRBJ2-5,-,TRBV30,-,CAWVEVGETQYF,TGTGCCTGGGTTGAGGTTGGAGAGACCCAGTACTTC